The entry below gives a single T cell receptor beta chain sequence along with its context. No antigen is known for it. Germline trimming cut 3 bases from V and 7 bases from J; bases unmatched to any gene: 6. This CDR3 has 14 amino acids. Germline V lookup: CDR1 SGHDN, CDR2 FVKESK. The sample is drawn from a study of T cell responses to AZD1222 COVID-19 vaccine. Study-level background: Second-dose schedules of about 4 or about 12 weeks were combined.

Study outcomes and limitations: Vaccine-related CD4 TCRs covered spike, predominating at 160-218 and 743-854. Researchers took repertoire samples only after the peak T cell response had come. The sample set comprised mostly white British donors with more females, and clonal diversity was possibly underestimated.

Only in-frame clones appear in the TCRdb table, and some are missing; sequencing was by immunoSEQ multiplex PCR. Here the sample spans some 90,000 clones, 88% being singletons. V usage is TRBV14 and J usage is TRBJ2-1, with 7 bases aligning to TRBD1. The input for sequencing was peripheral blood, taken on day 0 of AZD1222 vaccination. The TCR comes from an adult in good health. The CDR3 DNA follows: TGTGCCAGCAGCCAGGACAGGAGGAAAAATGAGCAGTTCTTC. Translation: CASSQDRRKNEQFF.